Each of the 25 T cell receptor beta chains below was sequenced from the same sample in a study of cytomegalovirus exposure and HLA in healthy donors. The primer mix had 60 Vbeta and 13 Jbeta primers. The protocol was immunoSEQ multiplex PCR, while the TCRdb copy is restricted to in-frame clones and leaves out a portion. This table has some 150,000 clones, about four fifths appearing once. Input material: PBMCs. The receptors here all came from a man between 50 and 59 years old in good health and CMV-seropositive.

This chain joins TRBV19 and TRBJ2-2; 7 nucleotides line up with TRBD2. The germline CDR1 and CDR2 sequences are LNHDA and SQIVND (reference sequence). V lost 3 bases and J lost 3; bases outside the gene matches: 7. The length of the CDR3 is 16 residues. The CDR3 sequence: CASSIGTSAYTGELFF. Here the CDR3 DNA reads TGTGCCAGTAGTATCGGTACTAGCGCCTACACCGGGGAGCTGTTTTTT.

DNA of the CDR3: TGTGCCACCAGCCGACAGGAAAACACTGAAGCTTTCTTT. Translation: CATSRQENTEAFF. The chain links TRBV15 to TRBJ1-1; weak D call: TRBD1 (6 bases). CDR3 length equals 13 residues. Per germline, CDR1 LNHNV and CDR2 YYDKDF (reference sequence). V was cut by 5 bases and J by 2 bases, with 9 bases left in between.

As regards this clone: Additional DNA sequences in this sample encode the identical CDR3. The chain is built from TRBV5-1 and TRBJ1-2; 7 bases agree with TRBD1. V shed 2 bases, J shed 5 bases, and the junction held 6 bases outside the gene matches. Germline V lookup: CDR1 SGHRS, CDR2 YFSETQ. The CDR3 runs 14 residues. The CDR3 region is CASSLGQGEYGYTF. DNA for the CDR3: TGCGCCAGCAGCTTAGGCCAGGGGGAATATGGCTACACCTTC.

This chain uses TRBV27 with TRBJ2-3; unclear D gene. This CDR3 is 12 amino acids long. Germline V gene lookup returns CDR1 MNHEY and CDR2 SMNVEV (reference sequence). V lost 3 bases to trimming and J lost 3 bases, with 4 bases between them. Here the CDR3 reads CASSLRTDTQYF. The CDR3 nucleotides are TGTGCCAGCAGTTTGAGAACAGATACGCAGTATTTT.

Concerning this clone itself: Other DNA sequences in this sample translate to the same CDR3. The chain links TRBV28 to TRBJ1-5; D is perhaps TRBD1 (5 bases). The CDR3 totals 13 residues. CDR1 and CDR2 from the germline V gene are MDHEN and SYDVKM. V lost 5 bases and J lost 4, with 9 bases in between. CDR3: CASSRDSNQPQHF. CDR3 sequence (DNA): TGTGCCAGCAGTCGGGACTCGAATCAGCCCCAGCATTTT.

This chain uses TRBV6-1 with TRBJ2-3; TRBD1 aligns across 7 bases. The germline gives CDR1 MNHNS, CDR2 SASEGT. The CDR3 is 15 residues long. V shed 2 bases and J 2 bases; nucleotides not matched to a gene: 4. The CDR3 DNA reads TGTGCCAGCAGTGAATCGACAGGGTCCACAGATACGCAGTATTTT. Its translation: CASSESTGSTDTQYF.

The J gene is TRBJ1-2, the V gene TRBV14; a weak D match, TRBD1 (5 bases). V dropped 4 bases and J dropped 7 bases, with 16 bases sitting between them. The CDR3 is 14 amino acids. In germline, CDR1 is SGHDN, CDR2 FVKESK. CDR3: CASSRTRDSGGYTF. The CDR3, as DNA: TGTGCCAGCAGCCGGACCAGGGACTCCGGTGGCTACACCTTC. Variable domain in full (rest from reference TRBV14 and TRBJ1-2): EAGVTQFPSHSVIEKGQTVTLRCDPISGHDNLYWYRRVMGKEIKFLLHFVKESKQDESGMPNNRFLAERTGGTYSTLKVQPAELEDSGVYFCASSRTRDSGGYTFGSGTRLTVV.

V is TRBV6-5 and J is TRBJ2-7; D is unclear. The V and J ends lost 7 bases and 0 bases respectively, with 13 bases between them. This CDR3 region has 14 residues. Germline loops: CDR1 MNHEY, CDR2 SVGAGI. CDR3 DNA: TGTGCCAGCAATTCCGCCCGGTTCTCCTACGAGCAGTACTTC. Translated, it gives CASNSARFSYEQYF.

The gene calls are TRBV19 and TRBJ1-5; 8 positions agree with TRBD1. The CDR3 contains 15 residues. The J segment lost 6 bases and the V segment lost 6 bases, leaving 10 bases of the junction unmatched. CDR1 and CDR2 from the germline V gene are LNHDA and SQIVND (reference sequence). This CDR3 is CASSMDREVGQPQHF. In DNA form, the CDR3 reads TGTGCCAGTAGCATGGACAGGGAGGTGGGTCAGCCCCAGCATTTT.

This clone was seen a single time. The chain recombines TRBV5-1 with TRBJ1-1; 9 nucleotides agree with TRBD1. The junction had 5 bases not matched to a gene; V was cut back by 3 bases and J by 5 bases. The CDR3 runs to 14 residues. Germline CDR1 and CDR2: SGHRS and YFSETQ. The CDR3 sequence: CASSSTGGKTEAFF. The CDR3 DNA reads TGCGCCAGCAGCTCCACAGGGGGCAAAACTGAAGCTTTCTTT.

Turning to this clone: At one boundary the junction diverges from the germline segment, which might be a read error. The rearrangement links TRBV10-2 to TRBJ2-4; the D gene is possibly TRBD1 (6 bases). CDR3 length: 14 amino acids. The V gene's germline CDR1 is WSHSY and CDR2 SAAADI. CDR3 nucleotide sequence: TGCGCCAGCAGGGACAGTCAAGCCAAAAACACTCAGTACTTC. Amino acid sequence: CASRDSQAKNTQYF.

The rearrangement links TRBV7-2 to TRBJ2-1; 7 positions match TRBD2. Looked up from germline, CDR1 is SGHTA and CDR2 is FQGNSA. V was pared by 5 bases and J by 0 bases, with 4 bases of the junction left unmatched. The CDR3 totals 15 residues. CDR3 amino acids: CASSLRGSSYNEQFF. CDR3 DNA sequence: TGTGCCAGCAGCCTGCGGGGGAGCTCCTACAATGAGCAGTTCTTC.

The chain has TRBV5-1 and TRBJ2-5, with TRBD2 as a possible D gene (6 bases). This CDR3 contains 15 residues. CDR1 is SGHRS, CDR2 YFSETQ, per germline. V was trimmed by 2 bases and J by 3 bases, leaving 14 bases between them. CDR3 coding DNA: TGCGCCAGCAGCTTAGGAGGGGCAAGTAAAGAGACCCAGTACTTC. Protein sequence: CASSLGGASKETQYF.

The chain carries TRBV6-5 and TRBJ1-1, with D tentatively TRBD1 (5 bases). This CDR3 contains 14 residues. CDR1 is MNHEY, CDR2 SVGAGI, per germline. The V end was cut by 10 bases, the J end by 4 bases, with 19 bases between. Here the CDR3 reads CAITTGGMVTEAFF. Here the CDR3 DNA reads TGTGCCATCACGACCGGGGGGATGGTCACTGAAGCTTTCTTT.

The CDR3 DNA follows: TGTGCCAGCAGATCTGTCGCCTTACAGGGGAAGGGAGAGACCCAGTACTTC. Its translation is CASRSVALQGKGETQYF. The chain carries TRBV11-2 and TRBJ2-5; 7 bases are a match to TRBD1. V lost 6 bases, J lost 4 bases, and 17 bases stayed unmatched. Germline V lookup: CDR1 SGHAT, CDR2 FQNNGV. The CDR3 loop spans 17 amino acids.

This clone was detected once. CDR3 bases: TGTGCCTGGGCCCCGGGGAGCAATGAGCAGTTCTTC. Translating it yields CAWAPGSNEQFF. The chain is built from TRBV30 and TRBJ2-1; D might be TRBD2 (5 bases). Germline V gene sequence: CDR1 GTSNPN, CDR2 SVGIG (reference sequence). The CDR3 has 12 residues. V shed 5 bases and J shed 6 bases, with 11 bases lying between them. The full variable domain, completed using reference TRBV30 and TRBJ2-1, is SQTIHQWPATLVQPVGSPLSLECTVEGTSNPNLYWYRQAAGRGLQLLFYSVGIGQISSEVPQNLSASRPQDRQFILSSKKLLLSDSGFYLCAWAPGSNEQFFGPGTRLTVL.

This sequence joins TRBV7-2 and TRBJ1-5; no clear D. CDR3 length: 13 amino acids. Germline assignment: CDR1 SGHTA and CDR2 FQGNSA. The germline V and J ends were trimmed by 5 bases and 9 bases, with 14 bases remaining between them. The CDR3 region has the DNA TGTGCCAGCAGCGCCTCTTGGGAGGGGCCCCAGCATTTT. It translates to CASSASWEGPQHF.

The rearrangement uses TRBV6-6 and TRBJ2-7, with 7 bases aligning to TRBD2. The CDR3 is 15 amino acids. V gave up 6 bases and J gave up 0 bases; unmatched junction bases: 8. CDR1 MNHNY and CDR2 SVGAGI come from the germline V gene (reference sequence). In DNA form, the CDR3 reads TGTGCCAGCAGAGCCGGGAGGCTTAACTCCTACGAGCAGTACTTC. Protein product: CASRAGRLNSYEQYF.

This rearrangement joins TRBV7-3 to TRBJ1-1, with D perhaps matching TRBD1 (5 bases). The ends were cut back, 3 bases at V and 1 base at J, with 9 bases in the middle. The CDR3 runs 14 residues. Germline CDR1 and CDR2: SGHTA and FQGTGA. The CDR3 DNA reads TGTGCCAGCAGCTTGGGGCCGGGGAACACTGAAGCTTTCTTT. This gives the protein CASSLGPGNTEAFF.

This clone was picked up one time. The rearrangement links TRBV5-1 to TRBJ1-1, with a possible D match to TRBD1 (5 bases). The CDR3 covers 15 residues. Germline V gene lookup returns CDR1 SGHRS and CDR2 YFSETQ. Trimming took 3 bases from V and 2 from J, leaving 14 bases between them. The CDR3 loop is CASSSLQGGNTEAFF. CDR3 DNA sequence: TGCGCCAGCAGCTCTTTGCAGGGCGGCAACACTGAAGCTTTCTTT. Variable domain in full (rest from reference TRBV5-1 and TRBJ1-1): KAGVTQTPRYLIKTRGQQVTLSCSPISGHRSVSWYQQTPGQGLQFLFEYFSETQRNKGNFPGRFSGRQFSNSRSEMNVSTLELGDSALYLCASSSLQGGNTEAFFGQGTRLTVV.

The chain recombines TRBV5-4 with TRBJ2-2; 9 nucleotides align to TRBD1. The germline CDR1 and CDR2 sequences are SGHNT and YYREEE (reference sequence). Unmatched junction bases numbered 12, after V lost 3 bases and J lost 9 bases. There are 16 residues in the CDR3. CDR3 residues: CASSSITGGANRELFF. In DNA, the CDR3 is TGTGCCAGCAGCTCGATAACAGGGGGCGCGAATAGGGAGCTGTTTTTT.

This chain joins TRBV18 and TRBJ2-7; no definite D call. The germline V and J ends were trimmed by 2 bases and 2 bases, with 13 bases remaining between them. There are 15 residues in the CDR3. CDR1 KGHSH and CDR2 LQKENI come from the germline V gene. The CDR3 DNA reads TGTGCCAGCTCACCAGAGAACTACCCGACCTACGAGCAGTACTTC. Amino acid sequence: CASSPENYPTYEQYF. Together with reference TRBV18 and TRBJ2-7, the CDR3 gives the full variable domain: NAGVMQNPRHLVRRRGQEARLRCSPMKGHSHVYWYRQLPEEGLKFMVYLQKENIIDESGMPKERFSAEFPKEGPSILRIQQVVRGDSAAYFCASSPENYPTYEQYFGPGTRLTVT.

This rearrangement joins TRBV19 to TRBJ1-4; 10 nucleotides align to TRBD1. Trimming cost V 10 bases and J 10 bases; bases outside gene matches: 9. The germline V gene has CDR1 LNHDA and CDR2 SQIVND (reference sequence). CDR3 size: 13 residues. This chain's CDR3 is CATSDRGHGKLFF. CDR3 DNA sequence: TGTGCCACATCAGACAGGGGGCATGGAAAACTGTTTTTT. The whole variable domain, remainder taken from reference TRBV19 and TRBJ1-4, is DGGITQSPKYLFRKEGQNVTLSCEQNLNHDAMYWYRQDPGQGLRLIYYSQIVNDFQKGDIAEGYSVSREKKESFPLTVTSAQKNPTAFYLCATSDRGHGKLFFGSGTQLSVL.

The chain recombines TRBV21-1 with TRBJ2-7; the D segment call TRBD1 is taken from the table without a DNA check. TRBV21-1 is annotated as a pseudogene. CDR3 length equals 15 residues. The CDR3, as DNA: TGTGCCAGCGTTTCCCGGGACACCCGTCCCTACGAGCAGTACTTC. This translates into CASVSRDTRPYEQYF.

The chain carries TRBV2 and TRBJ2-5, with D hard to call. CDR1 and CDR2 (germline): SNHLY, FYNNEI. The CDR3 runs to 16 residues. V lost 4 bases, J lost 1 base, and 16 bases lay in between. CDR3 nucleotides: TGTGCCAGCAGTGTATCCCGCGGAGCCATCCAAGAGACCCAGTACTTC. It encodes CASSVSRGAIQETQYF.